This TCR beta chain comes out of a study of CD8+CD57+ T cells in acquired aplastic anemia. The CDR3 has 15 residues. CDR1 SGHDN and CDR2 FVKESK come from the germline V gene. V dropped 4 bases and J dropped 6 bases, with 18 bases sitting between them. For sequencing, patients were chosen who had shown expansion of CD8+CD57+ cells by flow cytometry. The enrolled patients all had severe acquired aplastic anemia. Patient blood was sampled before any therapy had been received. Study-level findings and limits: Between patients and controls, CD8+ Simpson's diversity did not vary significantly. The same twenty-nine CD8+ CDR3 sequences occurred in patients and in controls.

This clonotype was counted at least ten times. Its specificity is not known. Researchers used genomic DNA as the template to profile TCR beta VDJ and CDR3. Each CDR3 protein is one row after TCRdb ran MiXCR on the reads. The sample comprises 160,000 or so distinct CDR3 sequences, less than 50% of which are singletons, and under 40% rests with the top ten. The J gene is TRBJ1-2, the V gene TRBV14; tentatively, D is TRBD1 (6 bases). The source is a human donor with aplastic anemia. Sequencing was performed on sorted CD4+, CD8+, or CD8+CD57+ T cells (not recorded which) from PBMCs. The CDR3 loop is CASSPSLGGQDGYTF. DNA for the CDR3: TGTGCCAGCAGCCCCAGCTTAGGGGGGCAGGATGGCTACACCTTC.